This T cell receptor beta chain was recorded in a study of T cell repertoires in cytomegalovirus infection. In the study overall: Carrying CMV and the relevant HLA type showed in public TCR beta signatures. General study points: Summed frequency of shared TCR beta families picked out CMV carriers who also had the relevant HLA. The ex vivo response was dominated by HLA-C-restricted CMV-specific TCR beta clonotypes.

TCRdb processed the reads anew with MiXCR; each CDR3 protein has one entry. This table holds about 570,000 distinct CDR3 sequences, approximately 40% found once. As regards this clonotype: Its cognate antigen is unknown.

The CDR3 is made up of 16 amino acids. CDR1 is MNHEY and CDR2 is SVGAGI in the germline V gene. With V trimmed by 5 bases and J by 5 bases, 10 bases remained unmatched. The V gene is TRBV6-5, the J gene TRBJ2-5; 11 bases are a match to TRBD2. The TCR sequence derives from a human donor in good health (CMV status not recorded). Some clones in this sample may be carry-over from other donors' samples. Source: cultured PBMCs, taken from culture after CMV antigen stimulation. The CDR3: CASSLSGRGFLETQYF. CDR3 DNA sequence: TGTGCCAGCAGTCTTAGCGGGAGGGGGTTTTTGGAGACCCAGTACTTC.